A selection of T cell receptor beta chains follows, all from one sample in a study of T cell responses to AZD1222 COVID-19 vaccine. The data were produced by immunoSEQ multiplex PCR, yet TCRdb's version contains in-frame clones alone and is incomplete. The table lists about 160,000 clones, roughly 94% of them singletons. The material sequenced was peripheral blood, taken on day 0 of AZD1222 vaccination. The receptors were sampled from an adult in good health. The CDR3 runs from the conserved cysteine through the conserved F or W. The D gene is left open where the match is weak. Part of the rows lack a size; the others show once, few, many or a class for expanded clones.

DNA,CDR3,J,size,D,V
TGCGCCAGCAGCCAAGAACAGGGGCGCGGAAATTCACCCCTCCACTTT,CASSQEQGRGNSPLHF,TRBJ1-6,-,TRBD1,TRBV4-1
TGTGCCAGCAGTGACTCAGTTATAGCGGGAGGTGTCGATGAGCAGTTCTTC,CASSDSVIAGGVDEQFF,TRBJ2-1,-,TRBD2,TRBV6-4
TGTGCCAGCAGCTTAATGGGGGGTAGCGGGGTCACAGATACGCAGTATTTT,CASSLMGGSGVTDTQYF,TRBJ2-3,-,TRBD2,TRBV11-2
TGTGCCAGCAGCCAAGATAAACCTATAAGCTCCTACAATGAGCAGTTCTTC,CASSQDKPISSYNEQFF,TRBJ2-1,once,-,TRBV4-2
TGTGCCACCTCTCTCGACAAAAACCTAGCGGGGGGGCACGGGGAGCTGTTTTTT,CATSLDKNLAGGHGELFF,TRBJ2-2,-,TRBD2,TRBV5-4
TGTGCCAGCAGTTTAGAGGTGGCCCACTCTGGGGCCAACGTCCTGACTTTC,CASSLEVAHSGANVLTF,TRBJ2-6,-,-,TRBV27
TGTGCCAGCAGCTTAGCGGGACAGAACACTGAAGCTTTCTTT,CASSLAGQNTEAFF,TRBJ1-1,-,-,TRBV7-2
TGTGCCAGCAGACAAATAGGACATGGCCACACCATATATTTT,CASRQIGHGHTIYF,TRBJ1-3,-,-,TRBV6-5
TGTGCCAGCTCACTTATACAGCGGTTTGAGGCTGAAGCTTTCTTT,CASSLIQRFEAEAFF,TRBJ1-1,once,-,TRBV18
TGTGCCAGCAGCTTAGTGATGGCAGGATCTCAAGAGACCCAGTACTTC,CASSLVMAGSQETQYF,TRBJ2-5,-,-,TRBV7-2
TGCGCCAGCAGCCACACAGATACGCAGTATTTT,CASSHTDTQYF,TRBJ2-3,-,-,TRBV4-3
TGTGCCAGCAGCTTTGGCACTTCTAATCAGCCCCAGCATTTT,CASSFGTSNQPQHF,TRBJ1-5,-,-,TRBV7-9
TGTGCCAGCAGCGTAGGACTTGGACTAGCGGGAGACAATGAGCAGTTCTTC,CASSVGLGLAGDNEQFF,TRBJ2-1,-,TRBD2,TRBV9
TGTGCCAGCAGCTTAACTCACTCGGGGGGAAGGGATCTCTATGGCTACACCTTC,CASSLTHSGGRDLYGYTF,TRBJ1-2,-,-,TRBV7-2
TGTGCCAGTAGTCCGGGACAGGGACCGTATGGCTACACCTTC,CASSPGQGPYGYTF,TRBJ1-2,-,TRBD1,TRBV19
TGTGCCAGTAGTATAGACGGGCGGGGCCGCCAAGTTGAAAAACTGTTTTTT,CASSIDGRGRQVEKLFF,TRBJ1-4,-,-,TRBV19
TGTGCCAGCAGAAGGACTAGCGGGAGGACTACCTACAATGAGCAGTTCTTC,CASRRTSGRTTYNEQFF,TRBJ2-1,-,TRBD2,TRBV4-2
TGTGCCAGCAGCCAAGGGGGGACTAGCGGGAGGGCCCCCCCGGATACGCAGTATTTT,CASSQGGTSGRAPPDTQYF,TRBJ2-3,-,TRBD2,TRBV3-1/TRBV3-2
TGTGCCAGCAGCCAAGCCAATGCAGGGGGCAACACTGAAGCTTTCTTT,CASSQANAGGNTEAFF,TRBJ1-1,once,TRBD1,TRBV3-1/TRBV3-2
TGTGCCAGCAGCTCCCGAGGGATAAAGGGCTATGGCTACACCTTC,CASSSRGIKGYGYTF,TRBJ1-2,once,-,TRBV4-2
TGTGCCAGCAGCGTAGAGCCGGGAGCGAGCACCGGGGAGCTGTTTTTT,CASSVEPGASTGELFF,TRBJ2-2,-,-,TRBV9
TGTGCCAGCAGGGGACAGGGCAATCAGCCCCAGCATTTT,CASRGQGNQPQHF,TRBJ1-5,-,TRBD1,TRBV7-9
TGCGCCAGCAGCCAAGTTCCCTGGGGGGTAGCAACTAATGAAAAACTGTTTTTT,CASSQVPWGVATNEKLFF,TRBJ1-4,-,-,TRBV4-1
TGCGCCAGCAGGGGAATGAACACTGAAGCTTTCTTT,CASRGMNTEAFF,TRBJ1-1,-,-,TRBV5-1
TGCGCCAGCAGCCAAGATTCCCAGCTAGCGAGATACAATGAGCAGTTCTTC,CASSQDSQLARYNEQFF,TRBJ2-1,few,-,TRBV4-1
TGTGCCAGCAGCCTCGGCATCCAGAGGTATGGCTACACCTTC,CASSLGIQRYGYTF,TRBJ1-2,-,-,TRBV14
TGTGCCAGCAGCCCCCGGCATGTGGGAGGAACAGATACGCAGTATTTT,CASSPRHVGGTDTQYF,TRBJ2-3,-,-,TRBV11-3
TGTGCCAGCAGCTTGGAACTGTTACCTTATTTATATGGCTACACCTTC,CASSLELLPYLYGYTF,TRBJ1-2,-,-,TRBV5-5
TGTGCCAGTAGTTCATTGTCGAACCTCCCTGAAGCTTTCTTT,CASSSLSNLPEAFF,TRBJ1-1,-,-,TRBV19
TGTGCCTGGAGTTTGCAGGGGGTGGAGGGCTACACCTTC,CAWSLQGVEGYTF,TRBJ1-2,-,TRBD1,TRBV30
TGTGCCAGCAGTCCAGCCACGTTCGGAGAAAAACTGTTTTTT,CASSPATFGEKLFF,TRBJ1-4,-,-,TRBV2
TGTGCCAGCAGTGTAGGGCAGGGTTCAAGTCAGCCCCAGCATTTT,CASSVGQGSSQPQHF,TRBJ1-5,-,-,TRBV2
TGTGCCAGTAGTCCACCCCGTCGGGGGGGCACAGATACGCAGTATTTT,CASSPPRRGGTDTQYF,TRBJ2-3,-,TRBD2,TRBV19
TGTGCCAGCAGTCCGCCAGGTCAGCCCCAGCATTTT,CASSPPGQPQHF,TRBJ1-5,few,-,TRBV2
TGTGCCAGCAGACCAGGGGTCCAGAGCTCCTATAATTCACCCCTCCACTTT,CASRPGVQSSYNSPLHF,TRBJ1-6,-,-,TRBV28
TGTGCCAGCAGTTTAGGGCAGATAGGATATGGCTACACCTTC,CASSLGQIGYGYTF,TRBJ1-2,-,-,TRBV28
TGTGCCAGTAGTATAGGTCACAATGAGCAGTTCTTC,CASSIGHNEQFF,TRBJ2-1,-,-,TRBV19
TGTGCCAGCAGCCAAGGGGACAGAGGAAACACCATATATTTT,CASSQGDRGNTIYF,TRBJ1-3,-,TRBD1,TRBV3-1/TRBV3-2
TGTGCCAGCAGCTTCGGGACAGGGCGCACTGAAGCTTTCTTT,CASSFGTGRTEAFF,TRBJ1-1,-,TRBD1,TRBV7-4
TGTGCCAGCAGCTTTGGTGGGGGGTATGGCTACACCTTC,CASSFGGGYGYTF,TRBJ1-2,-,-,TRBV7-9
TGTGCCAGCAGTCTCCGCGCGGGGGGTACTAGCACAGATACGCAGTATTTT,CASSLRAGGTSTDTQYF,TRBJ2-3,-,TRBD2,TRBV27
TGCAGCGCTACCGACAGACCAAGCTCTGGAAACACCATATATTTT,CSATDRPSSGNTIYF,TRBJ1-3,few,-,TRBV29-1